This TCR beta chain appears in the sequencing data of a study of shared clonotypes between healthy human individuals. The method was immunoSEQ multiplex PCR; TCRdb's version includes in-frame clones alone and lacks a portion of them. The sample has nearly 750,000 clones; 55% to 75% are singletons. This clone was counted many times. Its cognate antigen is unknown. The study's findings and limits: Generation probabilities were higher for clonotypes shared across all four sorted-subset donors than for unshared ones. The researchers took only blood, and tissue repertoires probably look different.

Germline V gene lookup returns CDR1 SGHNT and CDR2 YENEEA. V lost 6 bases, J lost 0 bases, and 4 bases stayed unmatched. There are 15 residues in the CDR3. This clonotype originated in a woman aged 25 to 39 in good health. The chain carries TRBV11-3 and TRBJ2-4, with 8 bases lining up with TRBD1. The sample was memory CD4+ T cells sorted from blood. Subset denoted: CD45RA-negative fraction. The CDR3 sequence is CASRLQGGAKNIQYF. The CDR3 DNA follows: TGTGCCAGCAGACTACAGGGGGGAGCCAAAAACATTCAGTACTTC.